Listed here is a single TCR beta chain. Its antigen remains unidentified. This record comes from a study of T-cell memory formation after mild COVID-19. Study-level findings and limits: Day 37-peaking second-wave clones had unconfirmed SARS-CoV-2 specificity.

TCRdb reprocessed the 5' RACE reads via MiXCR and lists one record per CDR3 protein. The table records 450,000 or so distinct CDR3 sequences, more than 20% of them present only once. The CDR3 sequence is 14 residues long. Trimming removed 1 base at V and 6 bases at J, with 10 bases between. The rearrangement joins TRBV12-3 or TRBV12-4 to TRBJ2-4; D is unclear. The clonotype originates from an adult woman who had mild COVID-19 (a few samples of this study predate the infection). Cell type and time point are not known. Input material: PBMCs or a T cell subset sorted from them (not recorded which). The CDR3 DNA reads TGTGCCAGCAGTTTAGTCGGTCCTGGAAACATTCAGTACTTC. It yields the protein CASSLVGPGNIQYF.